The 16 T cell receptor beta chains below were found in one sample sequenced in a study of blood T cell repertoires in COVID-19. The repertoire was sequenced with immunoSEQ multiplex PCR; TCRdb's copy has only in-frame clones and lacks some. This table has approximately 220,000 clones, approximately 83% appearing once. The sample consisted of peripheral blood. These receptors were taken from a woman aged 25 to 45 who had recovered from COVID-19.

The CDR3 loop reads CAWSVIWATGYGYTF. CDR3 nucleotides: TGTGCCTGGAGTGTTATATGGGCCACCGGCTATGGCTACACCTTC. The chain links TRBV30 to TRBJ1-2; D call uncertain. The germline V gene encodes CDR1 GTSNPN and CDR2 SVGIG (reference sequence). CDR3 length: 15 amino acids. Trimming stripped 0 bases from V and 4 bases from J, with 15 bases between.

This rearrangement joins TRBV28 to TRBJ2-7; 11 bases line up with TRBD2. This CDR3 spans 14 amino acids. Germline CDR1 reads MDHEN; CDR2 reads SYDVKM. The junction had 7 bases not matched to a gene; V was cut back by 6 bases and J by 6 bases. The CDR3 DNA follows: TGTGCCAGCAGGACTATAGGGACTAGCGGCGAGCAGTACTTC. This gives the protein CASRTIGTSGEQYF.

J is TRBJ2-1 and V is TRBV24-1, with D possibly TRBD2 on 6 matching bases. The CDR3 sequence is 16 residues long. Trimming shortened V by 4 bases and J by 5 bases, and 17 bases separated the two germline ends. The V gene's germline CDR1 is KGHDR and CDR2 SFDVKD. The CDR3 bases are TGTGCCACCAGTGACCAAGTGCTAGCGCGGGACAATGAGCAGTTCTTC. Its translation: CATSDQVLARDNEQFF.

The rearrangement joins TRBV18 to TRBJ2-2; 8 bases are shared with TRBD2. Germline V gene sequence: CDR1 KGHSH, CDR2 LQKENI. V lost 2 bases and J lost 5; bases outside the gene matches: 10. The CDR3 has 17 amino acids. This CDR3 reads CASSPGIAGKLTGELFF. In DNA form, the CDR3 reads TGTGCCAGCTCACCAGGGATAGCGGGGAAACTAACCGGGGAGCTGTTTTTT.

This rearrangement joins TRBV27 to TRBJ2-2; D is perhaps TRBD2 (5 bases). The CDR3 is 15 residues long. V lost 6 bases, J lost 0 bases, and 11 bases lay in between. CDR1 and CDR2 from the germline V gene are MNHEY and SMNVEV (reference sequence). The CDR3 DNA reads TGTGCCAGCAGGCGAGGGTCCTCGAACACCGGGGAGCTGTTTTTT. Protein product: CASRRGSSNTGELFF.

The chain employs TRBV30 and TRBJ1-1, with a tentative D call TRBD1 (5 bases). Trimming took 3 bases from V and 0 from J, leaving 11 bases between them. The CDR3 is 14 residues long. Germline CDR1 and CDR2: GTSNPN and SVGIG (reference sequence). Here the CDR3 DNA reads TGTGCCTGGAGGAAAGAGACAGTGAACACTGAAGCTTTCTTT. Protein sequence: CAWRKETVNTEAFF. Together with reference TRBV30 and TRBJ1-1, the CDR3 gives the full variable domain: SQTIHQWPATLVQPVGSPLSLECTVEGTSNPNLYWYRQAAGRGLQLLFYSVGIGQISSEVPQNLSASRPQDRQFILSSKKLLLSDSGFYLCAWRKETVNTEAFFGQGTRLTVV.

The chain is built from TRBV6-4 and TRBJ2-1, with D perhaps TRBD1 (7 bases). The V gene's germline CDR1 is MRHNA and CDR2 SNTAGT. V was pared by 6 bases and J by 5 bases, with 26 bases between. This CDR3 spans 18 amino acids. The CDR3 bases are TGTGCCAGCAGCGAAATCGGATGGGTTCAGGGGGGCGACAATGAGCAGTTCTTC. This encodes CASSEIGWVQGGDNEQFF.

The chain recombines TRBV14 with TRBJ2-1; TRBD2 matches at 8 bases. The CDR3 is 14 residues long. Germline lookup yields CDR1 SGHDN and CDR2 FVKESK. With 4 bases clipped from V and 10 bases from J, the junction kept 9 bases outside the gene matches. The CDR3 loop reads CASSLGGGRYEQFF. The CDR3 DNA sequence: TGTGCCAGCAGCCTCGGGGGGGGACGGTACGAGCAGTTCTTC.

The chain employs TRBV7-2 and TRBJ2-1; 10 nucleotides match TRBD1. CDR1 and CDR2 from the germline V gene are SGHTA and FQGNSA. V trimming: 3 bases; J trimming: 2 bases; junction bases outside the gene matches: 4. The length of the CDR3 is 16 residues. CDR3 residues: CASSFPGQGPYNEQFF. In DNA, the CDR3 is TGTGCCAGCAGCTTTCCGGGACAGGGGCCCTACAATGAGCAGTTCTTC.

CDR3 sequence (DNA): TGTGCCAGCGGTACAGGGGGGCTCCAAGAGACCCAGTACTTC. Its protein is CASGTGGLQETQYF. The rearrangement joins TRBV2 to TRBJ2-5; TRBD1 agrees at 8 bases. CDR3 length: 14 residues. Trimming at V came to 8 bases and at J to 1 base, leaving 6 bases not matched to a gene. Germline values: CDR1 SNHLY, CDR2 FYNNEI.

The chain is built from TRBV5-1 and TRBJ2-5, with D uncertain. CDR3 length: 14 amino acids. Trimming pared 0 bases from V and 4 bases from J, leaving 10 bases between. CDR1 and CDR2 from the germline V gene are SGHRS and YFSETQ. DNA for the CDR3: TGCGCCAGCAGCTTGGGGGCAGATACAGAGACCCAGTACTTC. It yields the protein CASSLGADTETQYF.

CDR3 in amino acids: CASGFRSPLHF. The CDR3 nucleotides are TGTGCTAGTGGTTTCCGTTCACCCCTCCACTTT. This chain uses TRBV12-5 with TRBJ1-6; no reliable D call. The CDR3 extends over 11 amino acids. The germline gives CDR1 LGHNT, CDR2 FRNRAP. Trimming removed 3 bases at V and 9 bases at J, with 3 bases between.

This chain links TRBV5-1 with TRBJ2-2; the match to TRBD1 covers 9 bases. Germline loops: CDR1 SGHRS, CDR2 YFSETQ. J lost 8 bases, V lost 5 bases, and 7 bases had no gene match. CDR3 length: 14 residues. CDR3 DNA sequence: TGCGCCAGCAGGGAACAGGGGGCTCAGGGGGAGCTGTTTTTT. This codes for CASREQGAQGELFF.

This clone has a handful of counts. The chain employs TRBV28 and TRBJ2-3; the D gene is possibly TRBD2 (5 bases). Trimming took 6 bases from V and 6 from J, leaving 19 bases between them. CDR1 and CDR2 from the germline V gene are MDHEN and SYDVKM. This CDR3 is 15 amino acids long. The CDR3 region is CASSHSGMAFDTQYF. DNA of the CDR3: TGTGCCAGCAGCCATTCGGGGATGGCTTTCGATACGCAGTATTTT. Together with reference TRBV28 and TRBJ2-3, the CDR3 gives the full variable domain: DVKVTQSSRYLVKRTGEKVFLECVQDMDHENMFWYRQDPGLGLRLIYFSYDVKMKEKGDIPEGYSVSREKKERFSLILESASTNQTSMYLCASSHSGMAFDTQYFGPGTRLTVL.

This clone was seen more than once but under ten times. This chain uses TRBV20-1 with TRBJ1-5, with D possibly TRBD1 on 5 matching bases. CDR1 is DFQATT, CDR2 SNEGSKA, per germline (reference sequence). The germline V and J ends were trimmed by 3 bases and 4 bases, with 13 bases remaining between them. This CDR3 is built from 14 residues. This CDR3 reads CSASLQEGNQPQHF. CDR3 bases: TGCAGTGCTAGTCTACAGGAGGGGAATCAGCCCCAGCATTTT.

The gene calls are TRBV5-6 and TRBJ1-2; no definite D call. In germline, CDR1 is SGHDT, CDR2 YYEEEE. The CDR3 loop spans 14 amino acids. V dropped 3 bases and J dropped 6 bases, with 15 bases sitting between them. The CDR3 loop reads CASSYFYGWDGYTF. The CDR3 DNA sequence: TGTGCCAGCAGCTATTTTTACGGGTGGGATGGCTACACCTTC.